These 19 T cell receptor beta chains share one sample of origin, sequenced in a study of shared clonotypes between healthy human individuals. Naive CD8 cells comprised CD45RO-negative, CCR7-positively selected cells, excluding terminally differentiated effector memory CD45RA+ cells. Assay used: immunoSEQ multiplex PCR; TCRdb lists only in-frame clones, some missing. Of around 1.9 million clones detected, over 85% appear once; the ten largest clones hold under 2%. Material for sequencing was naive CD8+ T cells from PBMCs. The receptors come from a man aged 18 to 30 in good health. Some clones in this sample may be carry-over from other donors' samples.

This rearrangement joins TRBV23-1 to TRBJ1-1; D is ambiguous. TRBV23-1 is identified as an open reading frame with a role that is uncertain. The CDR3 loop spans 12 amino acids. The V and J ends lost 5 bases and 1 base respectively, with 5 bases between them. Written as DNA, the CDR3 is TGCGCCAGCAGTTCCGGGAACACTGAAGCTTTCTTT. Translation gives CASSSGNTEAFF.

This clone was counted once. Here the CDR3 reads CASSTTPNSNQPQHF. CDR3 coding DNA: TGTGCCAGCAGTACTACACCGAATAGCAATCAGCCCCAGCATTTT. The chain couples TRBV27 to TRBJ1-5; D remains ambiguous. This CDR3 is 15 amino acids long. V shed 5 bases and J shed 0 bases, with 11 bases lying between them. Looked up from germline, CDR1 is MNHEY and CDR2 is SMNVEV (reference sequence).

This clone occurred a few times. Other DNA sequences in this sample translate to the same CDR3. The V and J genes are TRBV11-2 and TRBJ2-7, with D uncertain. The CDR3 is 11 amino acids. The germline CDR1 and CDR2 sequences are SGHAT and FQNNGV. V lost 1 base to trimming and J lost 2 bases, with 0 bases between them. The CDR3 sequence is CASSLAYEQYF. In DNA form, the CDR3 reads TGTGCCAGCAGCTTAGCCTACGAGCAGTACTTC.

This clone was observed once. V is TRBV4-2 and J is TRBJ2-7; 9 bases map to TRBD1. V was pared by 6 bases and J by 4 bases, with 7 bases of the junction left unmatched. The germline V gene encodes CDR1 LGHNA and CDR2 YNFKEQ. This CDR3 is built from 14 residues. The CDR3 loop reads CASSIGTGIYEQYF. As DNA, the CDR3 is TGTGCCAGCAGTATCGGGACAGGGATTTACGAGCAGTACTTC.

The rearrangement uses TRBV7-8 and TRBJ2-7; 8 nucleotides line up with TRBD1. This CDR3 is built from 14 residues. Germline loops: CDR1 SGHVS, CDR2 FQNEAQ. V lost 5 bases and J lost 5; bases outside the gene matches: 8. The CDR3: CASSPRTGMHEQYF. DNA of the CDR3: TGTGCCAGCAGCCCCCGGACAGGGATGCACGAGCAGTACTTC. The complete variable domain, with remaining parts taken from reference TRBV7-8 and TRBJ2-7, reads GAGVSQSPRYKVAKRGQDVALRCDPISGHVSLFWYQQALGQGPEFLTYFQNEAQLDKSGLPSDRFFAERPEGSVSTLKIQRTQQEDSAVYLCASSPRTGMHEQYFGPGTRLTVT.

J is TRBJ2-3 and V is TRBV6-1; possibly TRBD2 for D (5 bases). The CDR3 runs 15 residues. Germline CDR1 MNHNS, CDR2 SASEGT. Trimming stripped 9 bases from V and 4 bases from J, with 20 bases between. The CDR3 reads CARIREHHCPDTQYF. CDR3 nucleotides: TGTGCCAGGATTCGGGAACACCACTGCCCAGATACGCAGTATTTT.

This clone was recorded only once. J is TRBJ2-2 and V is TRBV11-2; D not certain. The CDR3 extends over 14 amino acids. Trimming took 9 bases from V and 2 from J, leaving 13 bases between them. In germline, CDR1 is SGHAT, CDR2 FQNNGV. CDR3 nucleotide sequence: TGTGCCAGTCAGCACGGTCTCAACACCGGGGAGCTGTTTTTT. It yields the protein CASQHGLNTGELFF.

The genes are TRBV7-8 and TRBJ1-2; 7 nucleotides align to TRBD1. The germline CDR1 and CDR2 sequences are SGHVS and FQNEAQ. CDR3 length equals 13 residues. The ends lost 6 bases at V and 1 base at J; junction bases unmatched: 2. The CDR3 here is CASSGDSNYGYTF. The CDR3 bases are TGTGCCAGCAGTGGGGACAGTAACTATGGCTACACCTTC.

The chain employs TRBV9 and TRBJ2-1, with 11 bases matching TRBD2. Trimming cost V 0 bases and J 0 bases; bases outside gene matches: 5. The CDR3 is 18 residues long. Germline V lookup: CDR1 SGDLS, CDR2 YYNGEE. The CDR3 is CASSVAPTSGSSYNEQFF. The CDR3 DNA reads TGTGCCAGCAGCGTAGCCCCAACTAGCGGGAGCTCCTACAATGAGCAGTTCTTC.

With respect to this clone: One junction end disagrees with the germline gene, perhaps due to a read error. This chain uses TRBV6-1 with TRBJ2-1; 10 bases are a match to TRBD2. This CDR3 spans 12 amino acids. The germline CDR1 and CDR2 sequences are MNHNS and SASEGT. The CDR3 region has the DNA TGCGTGAGCGGGAGGGATTTCAATGAGCAGTTCTTC. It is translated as CVSGRDFNEQFF.

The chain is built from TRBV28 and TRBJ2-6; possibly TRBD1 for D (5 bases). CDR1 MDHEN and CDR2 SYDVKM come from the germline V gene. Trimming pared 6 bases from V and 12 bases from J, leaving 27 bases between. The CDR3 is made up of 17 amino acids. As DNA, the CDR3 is TGTGCCAGCAGCCACCCCCCCCCGACAGTCACGGTGAGCGTCCTGACTTTC. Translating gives CASSHPPPTVTVSVLTF.

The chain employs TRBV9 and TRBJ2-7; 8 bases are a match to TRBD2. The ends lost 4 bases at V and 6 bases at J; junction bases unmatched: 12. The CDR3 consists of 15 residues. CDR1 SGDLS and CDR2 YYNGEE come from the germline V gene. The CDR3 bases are TGTGCCAGCAGCCCCCCGGGGGGACTAGTCGGCGAGCAGTACTTC. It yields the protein CASSPPGGLVGEQYF.

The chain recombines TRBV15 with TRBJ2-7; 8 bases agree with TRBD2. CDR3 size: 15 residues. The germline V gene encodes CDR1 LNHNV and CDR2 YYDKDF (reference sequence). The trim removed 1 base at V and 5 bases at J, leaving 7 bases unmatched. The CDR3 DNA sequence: TGTGCCACCAGCAGAGGGCCGGGAGGGTCGGACGAGCAGTACTTC. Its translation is CATSRGPGGSDEQYF.

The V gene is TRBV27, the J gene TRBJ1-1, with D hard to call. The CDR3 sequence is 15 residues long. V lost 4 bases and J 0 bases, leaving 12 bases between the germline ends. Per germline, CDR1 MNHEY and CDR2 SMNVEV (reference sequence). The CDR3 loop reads CASSWSGPMNTEAFF. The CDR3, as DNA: TGTGCCAGCAGTTGGTCAGGACCAATGAACACTGAAGCTTTCTTT.

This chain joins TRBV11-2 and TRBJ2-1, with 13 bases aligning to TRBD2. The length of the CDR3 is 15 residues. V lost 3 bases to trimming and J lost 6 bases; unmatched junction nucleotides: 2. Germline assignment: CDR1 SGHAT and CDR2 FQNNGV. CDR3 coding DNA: TGTGCCAGCAGCTTGAGACTAGCGGGGGGCAATGAGCAGTTCTTC. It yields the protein CASSLRLAGGNEQFF.

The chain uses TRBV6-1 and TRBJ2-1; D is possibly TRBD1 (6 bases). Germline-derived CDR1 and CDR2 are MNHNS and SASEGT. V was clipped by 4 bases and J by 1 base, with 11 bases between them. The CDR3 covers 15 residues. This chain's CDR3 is CASSAPRGSYNEQFF. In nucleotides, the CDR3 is TGTGCCAGCAGTGCTCCTAGGGGGTCCTACAATGAGCAGTTCTTC.

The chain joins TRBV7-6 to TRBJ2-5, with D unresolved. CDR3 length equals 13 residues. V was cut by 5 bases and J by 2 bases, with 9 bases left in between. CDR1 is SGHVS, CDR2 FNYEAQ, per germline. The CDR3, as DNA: TGTGCCAGCAGCCGAAGGAATCAAGAGACCCAGTACTTC. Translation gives CASSRRNQETQYF.

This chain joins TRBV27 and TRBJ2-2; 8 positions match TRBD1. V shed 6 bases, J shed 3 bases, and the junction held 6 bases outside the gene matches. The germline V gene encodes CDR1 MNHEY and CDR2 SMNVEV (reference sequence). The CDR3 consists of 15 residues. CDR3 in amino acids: CASRKDRADTGELFF. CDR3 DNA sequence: TGTGCCAGCAGGAAGGACAGGGCGGACACCGGGGAGCTGTTTTTT.

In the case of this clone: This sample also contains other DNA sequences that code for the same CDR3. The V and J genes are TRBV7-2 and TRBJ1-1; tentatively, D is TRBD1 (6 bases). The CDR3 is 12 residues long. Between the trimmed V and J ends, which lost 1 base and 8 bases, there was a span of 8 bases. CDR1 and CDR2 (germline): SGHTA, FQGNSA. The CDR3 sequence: CASSLGGLEAFF. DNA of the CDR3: TGTGCCAGCAGCTTAGGGGGGCTAGAAGCTTTCTTT.